This record looks at one T cell receptor beta chain sequence and its context. Its cognate antigen has yet to be identified. Base qualities are not recorded, but no much larger clone differs from it by a single base. The time point tag for this specimen amounts to: week 3, after first cycle of checkpoint inhibitor. Blood samples were taken before treatment (T0) and at week 3 (W3), following the first cycle of checkpoint blockade. Except for two patients with rapid clinical progression, response was assessed 12 weeks after the first infusion by RECIST 1.1; disease control meant complete response, partial response or stable disease. Patients with prior systemic cancer treatment, concomitant immunosuppressant therapy or synchronous other active malignancies were excluded. To track both circulating cells and T cell turnover, TCR beta was sequenced from bulk PBMC as well as from plasma cell-free DNA. PBMC were isolated from blood with Lymphoprep and SepMate tubes, followed by red cell lysis. QIAamp DNA Blood Mini kits were used to extract DNA from PBMC and from sorted T cell subsets.

Every bulk PBMC sample had a fixed 350 ng of DNA loaded. TCR beta CDR3 sequences were amplified from genomic DNA using the immunoSEQ TCRb Assay kit according to manufacturer instructions. The KAPA Library Quantification Kit for Illumina platforms was used to quantify the pooled libraries by qPCR. Sequencing of the pooled libraries was done on an Illumina NextSeq 500, with clustering at roughly 0.55-1.1 pM. Concerning the study's data processing: TCR data were analyzed using immunoSEQ ANALYZER and the R LymphoSeq package. A rearrangement efficiency score was calculated as productive divided by the sum of productive and non-productive CDR3 sequences. Clonality was measured with the Gini coefficient and diversity with the Renyi index at alpha=1, and both measures were compared pairwise between timepoints within each patient. In LymphoSeq, clonal relatedness was computed with an edit distance of 3 and repertoire similarity was computed with the Bhattacharyya coefficient. To classify response, a linear discriminant analysis based on week-3 changes in clonality and diversity was built using the R MASS and caret packages. The table comes from immuneACCESS by way of TCRdb, which keeps in-frame sequences with V and J called. Part of the clones is missing from these tables; in studies checked, under half for an unresolved V gene and the rest for unknown reasons. V and J calls and clone size are those listed in that table; D and trimming were worked out from the DNA. The sample table contains 6,000 or so clones; only one count was recorded for roughly 82% of them. Approximately 33% of the sample comes from the top ten.

Germline trimming amounts to 8 bases on V and 5 bases on J, with 7 as the count of junction bases outside the gene matches. Sequences MNHNY (CDR1) and SVGAGI (CDR2) are obtained from the germline V gene (reference sequence). The CDR3 spans 13 residues, from the cysteine through the phenylalanine. The read is trimmed to its CDR3 DNA, 39 bases read in frame from base 1. The data are from a study of blood T cell dynamics during melanoma immunotherapy (TCRdb year 2020). Turning to the overall study: Patients with metastatic melanoma were treated with first-line pembrolizumab or nivolumab plus ipilimumab as standard of care in the United Kingdom. To find early correlates of response, the study profiled the peripheral T cell receptor repertoires of patients with metastatic melanoma both before and after one cycle of checkpoint inhibitor therapy. Consecutive patients formed a training cohort, and a further independent group of patients from the same centre was pooled into an external validation set.

The research as a whole found: The study could not determine whether the T cell clones driving repertoire changes were melanoma-specific or reflected general immune activation. The relatively small sample size was acknowledged as a potential limitation on generalization of the results. A bifurcated reorganization of the PBMC repertoire at W3, with increased clonality or increased diversity, was observed in patients who later achieved disease control, unlike in progressors.

The receptor's source is a human donor with melanoma. Some clones in this sample may be carry-over from other donors' samples. Here the sequenced sample was blood, taken from a patient treated with checkpoint blockade. The receptor chain draws on TRBV6-6 and TRBJ2-3; TRBD2 agrees with 7 junctional bases. The DNA sequence is given as TGTGCCAGCGGGGGGGGACTGGGAGATACGCAGTATTTT. Its protein product is CASGGGLGDTQYF.